The rows below give T cell receptor beta chains drawn from one sample of a study of T cells after yellow fever vaccination. TCRdb fed the 5' RACE reads into MiXCR, producing one record per CDR3 protein. The sample holds just over 250,000 distinct CDR3 sequences, 5.2% seen once. The sequences come from CD4+ T cells sorted from PBMCs, collected on the day of the yellow fever booster vaccination. All receptors derive from a man aged 18 to 30 who received the YFV17D yellow fever vaccine. The CDR3 runs from the conserved cysteine through the conserved F or W.

15	TRBV4-3	TRBJ1-3	CASSQEWGAGNTIYF
14	TRBV7-2	TRBJ2-3	CASSSGISTDTQYF
15	TRBV20-1	TRBJ2-7	CSARDRRLTPYEQYF
14	TRBV7-2	TRBJ1-5	CASSPNRGHQPQHF
14	TRBV11-2	TRBJ1-2	CASSLLGQGYGYTF
13	TRBV7-2	TRBJ2-1	CASRLGGYNEQFF
16	TRBV6-6	TRBJ2-2	CASSYTGLAIPGELFF
13	TRBV12-3/TRBV12-4	TRBJ1-5	CASSPRVNQPQHF
15	TRBV10-3	TRBJ1-2	CAIRATGGGNYGYTF
14	TRBV4-3	TRBJ1-1	CASSQDPEATEAFF
15	TRBV7-3	TRBJ2-5	CASSLMSGGRETQYF
14	TRBV7-2	TRBJ2-4	CASSRAPSGDIQYF
12	TRBV7-6	TRBJ2-7	CASSHWNYEQYF
13	TRBV4-2	TRBJ2-2	CASSQVGSGELFF
16	TRBV19	TRBJ2-1	CASSPLSSGGYNEQFF
16	TRBV4-3	TRBJ2-3	CASSQDQRGASDTQYF